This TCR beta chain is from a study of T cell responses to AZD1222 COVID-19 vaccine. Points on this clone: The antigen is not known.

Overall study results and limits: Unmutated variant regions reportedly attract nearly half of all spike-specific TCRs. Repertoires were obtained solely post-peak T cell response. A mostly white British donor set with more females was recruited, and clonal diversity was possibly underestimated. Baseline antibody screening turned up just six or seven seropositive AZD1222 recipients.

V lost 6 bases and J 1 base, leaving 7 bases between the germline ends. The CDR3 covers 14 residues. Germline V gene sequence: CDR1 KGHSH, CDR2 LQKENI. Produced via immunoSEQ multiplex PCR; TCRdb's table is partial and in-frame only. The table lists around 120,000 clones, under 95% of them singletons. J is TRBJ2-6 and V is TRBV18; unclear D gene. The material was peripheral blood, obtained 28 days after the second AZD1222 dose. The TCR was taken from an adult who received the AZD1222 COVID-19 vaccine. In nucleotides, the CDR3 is TGTGCCAGCTCTGAGGCATCTGGGGCCAACGTCCTGACTTTC. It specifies CASSEASGANVLTF.